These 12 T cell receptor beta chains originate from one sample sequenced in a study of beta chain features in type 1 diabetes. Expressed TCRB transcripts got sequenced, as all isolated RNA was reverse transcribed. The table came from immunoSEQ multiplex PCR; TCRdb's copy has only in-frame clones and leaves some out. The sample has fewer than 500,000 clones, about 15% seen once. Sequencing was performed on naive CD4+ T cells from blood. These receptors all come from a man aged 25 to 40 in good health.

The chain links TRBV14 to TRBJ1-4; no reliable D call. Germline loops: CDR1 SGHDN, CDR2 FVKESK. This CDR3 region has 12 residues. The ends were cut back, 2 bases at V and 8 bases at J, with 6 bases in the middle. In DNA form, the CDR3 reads TGTGCCAGCAGCCAATTTGCGGAAAAACTGTTTTTT. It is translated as CASSQFAEKLFF.

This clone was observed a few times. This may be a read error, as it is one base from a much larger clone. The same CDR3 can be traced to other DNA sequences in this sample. Here the CDR3 reads CASSLVTDTQYF. The CDR3 coding sequence is TGTGCCAGCAGCTTAGTGACAGATACGCAGTATTTT. The rearrangement links TRBV11-2 to TRBJ2-3, with unresolved D. The germline gives CDR1 SGHAT, CDR2 FQNNGV. Between the trimmed V and J ends, which lost 1 base and 3 bases, there was a span of 2 bases. The CDR3 extends over 12 amino acids.

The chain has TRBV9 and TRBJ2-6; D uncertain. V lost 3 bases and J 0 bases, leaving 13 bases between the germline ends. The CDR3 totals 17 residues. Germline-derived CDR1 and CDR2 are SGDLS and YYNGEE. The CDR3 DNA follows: TGTGCCAGCAGCGGGCAGGTAAAAGGCTCTGGGGCCAACGTCCTGACTTTC. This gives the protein CASSGQVKGSGANVLTF.

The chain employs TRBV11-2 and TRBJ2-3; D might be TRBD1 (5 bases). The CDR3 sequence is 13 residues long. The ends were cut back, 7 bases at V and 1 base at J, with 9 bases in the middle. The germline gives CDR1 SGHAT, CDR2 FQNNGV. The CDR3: CASKVGRTDTQYF. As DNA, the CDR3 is TGTGCCAGCAAAGTGGGGCGCACAGATACGCAGTATTTT.

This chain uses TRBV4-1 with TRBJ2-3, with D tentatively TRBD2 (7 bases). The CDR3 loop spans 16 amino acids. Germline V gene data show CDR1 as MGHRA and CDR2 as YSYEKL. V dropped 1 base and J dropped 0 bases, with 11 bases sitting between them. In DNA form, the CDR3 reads TGCGCCAGCAGCCAAGCGGCGGGGGCCAGCACAGATACGCAGTATTTT. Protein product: CASSQAAGASTDTQYF.

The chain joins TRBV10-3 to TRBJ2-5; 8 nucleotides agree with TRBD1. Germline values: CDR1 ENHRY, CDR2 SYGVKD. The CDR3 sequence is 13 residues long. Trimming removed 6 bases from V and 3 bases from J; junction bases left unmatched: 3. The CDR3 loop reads CAISTGGKETQYF. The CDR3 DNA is TGTGCCATCAGCACAGGGGGAAAAGAGACCCAGTACTTC.

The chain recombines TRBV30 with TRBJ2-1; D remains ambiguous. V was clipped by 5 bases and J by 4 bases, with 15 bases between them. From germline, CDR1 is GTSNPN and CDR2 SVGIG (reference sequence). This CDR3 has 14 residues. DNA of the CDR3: TGTGCCTGGGCTCAATTCAGGAGTTACAATGAGCAGTTCTTC. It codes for CAWAQFRSYNEQFF.

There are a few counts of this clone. CDR3 sequence reads: CASRLQGIGELFF. Here the CDR3 DNA reads TGTGCCAGCAGGCTCCAGGGCATCGGGGAGCTGTTTTTT. The chain uses TRBV2 and TRBJ2-2; perhaps TRBD1 as D (5 bases). Between the trimmed V and J ends, which lost 6 bases and 7 bases, there was a span of 12 bases. The CDR3 length is 13 residues. The germline V gene encodes CDR1 SNHLY and CDR2 FYNNEI.

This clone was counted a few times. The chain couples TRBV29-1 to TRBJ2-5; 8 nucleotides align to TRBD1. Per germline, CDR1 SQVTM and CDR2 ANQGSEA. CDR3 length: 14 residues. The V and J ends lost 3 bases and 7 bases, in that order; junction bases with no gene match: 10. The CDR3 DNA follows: TGCAGCGTTGAGGGACAGGCATATCGCGCGACCCAGTACTTC. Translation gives CSVEGQAYRATQYF.

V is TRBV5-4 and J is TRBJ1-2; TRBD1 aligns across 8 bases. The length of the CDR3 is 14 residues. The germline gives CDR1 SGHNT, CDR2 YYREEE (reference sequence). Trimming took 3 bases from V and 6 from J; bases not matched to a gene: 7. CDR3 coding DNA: TGTGCCAGCAGCTCCAGGGGGCCTGGGGATGGCTACACCTTC. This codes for CASSSRGPGDGYTF.

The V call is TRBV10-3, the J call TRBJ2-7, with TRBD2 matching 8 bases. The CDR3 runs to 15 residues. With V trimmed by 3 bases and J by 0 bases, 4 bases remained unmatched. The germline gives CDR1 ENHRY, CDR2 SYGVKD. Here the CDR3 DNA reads TGTGCCATCAGTGATGGCGGGGGGACCTCCTACGAGCAGTACTTC. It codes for CAISDGGGTSYEQYF.

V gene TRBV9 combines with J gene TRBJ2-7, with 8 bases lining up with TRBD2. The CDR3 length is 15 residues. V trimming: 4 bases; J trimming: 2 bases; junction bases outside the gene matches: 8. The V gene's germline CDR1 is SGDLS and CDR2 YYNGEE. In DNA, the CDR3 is TGTGCCAGCAGCCCCCGTGGAGCGGGGGCCTACGAGCAGTACTTC. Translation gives CASSPRGAGAYEQYF.